A single sample gave rise to the 8 T cell receptor beta chains below, sequenced in a study of shared clonotypes between healthy human individuals. The data were produced by immunoSEQ multiplex PCR, yet TCRdb's version contains in-frame clones alone and is incomplete. The data contain about a million clones, about three quarters of them singletons. The sample consisted of memory CD4+ T cells sorted from blood. Subset in this sample: CD45RA-negative fraction. Receptors originate from a man between 18 and 35 years old in good health.

The sample holds a few counts of this clone. This rearrangement joins TRBV28 to TRBJ2-5; D is possibly TRBD2 (6 bases). The V gene lost 3 bases and the J gene lost 4 bases, with 9 bases spanning the gap. The CDR3 extends over 13 amino acids. In germline, CDR1 is MDHEN, CDR2 SYDVKM. This chain's CDR3 is CASSFGGRETQYF. CDR3 in DNA: TGTGCCAGCAGTTTTGGGGGGAGAGAGACCCAGTACTTC.

V gene TRBV6-4 combines with J gene TRBJ2-3, with TRBD2 identical over 7 bases. The CDR3 is 13 residues long. V was pared by 0 bases and J by 8 bases, with 2 bases of the junction left unmatched. The germline CDR1 and CDR2 sequences are MRHNA and SNTAGT. CDR3 DNA sequence: TGTGCCAGCAGTGACTCCGGGGAGGGTACGCAGTATTTT. It specifies CASSDSGEGTQYF.

Details on this clone: This specimen includes other DNA sequences encoding the same CDR3. This chain joins TRBV30 and TRBJ1-2; the D is unclear. The CDR3 length is 14 residues. Between the trimmed V and J ends, which lost 0 bases and 7 bases, there was a span of 15 bases. Germline CDR1 reads GTSNPN; CDR2 reads SVGIG (reference sequence). Here the CDR3 reads CAWSVNRATGGYTF. The CDR3 DNA sequence: TGTGCCTGGAGTGTAAATCGGGCAACGGGTGGCTACACCTTC.

The V and J genes are TRBV28 and TRBJ2-2; D is tentatively TRBD1 or TRBD2 (5 bases each). The V gene's germline CDR1 is MDHEN and CDR2 SYDVKM. Trimming stripped 4 bases from V and 4 bases from J, with 10 bases between. The CDR3 totals 14 residues. The DNA for the CDR3 is TGTGCCAGCAGTTGGGGGAGCGGCACCGGGGAGCTGTTTTTT. The encoded protein is CASSWGSGTGELFF.

This clone was picked up a small number of times. The chain has TRBV2 and TRBJ2-2; D remains ambiguous. In germline, CDR1 is SNHLY, CDR2 FYNNEI. This CDR3 has 14 amino acids. Trimming took 1 base from V and 6 from J, leaving 9 bases between them. CDR3 residues: CASSEEERSGELFF. In DNA, the CDR3 is TGTGCCAGCAGTGAAGAGGAGCGATCCGGGGAGCTGTTTTTT.

There are a few counts of this clone. This rearrangement joins TRBV2 to TRBJ1-4; D gene ambiguous. The germline gives CDR1 SNHLY, CDR2 FYNNEI. There are 12 residues in the CDR3. Trimming shortened V by 1 base and J by 7 bases, and 4 bases separated the two germline ends. CDR3 sequence: CASSEVLEKLFF. The CDR3, as DNA: TGTGCCAGCAGTGAAGTACTTGAAAAACTGTTTTTT. The full variable domain, in which reference TRBV2 and TRBJ1-4 provide the parts outside the CDR3, is EPEVTQTPSHQVTQMGQEVILRCVPISNHLYFYWYRQILGQKVEFLVSFYNNEISEKSEIFDDQFSVERPDGSNFTLKIRSTKLEDSAMYFCASSEVLEKLFFGSGTQLSVL.

This clone appeared once. The chain couples TRBV18 to TRBJ2-5; the match to TRBD2 covers 10 bases. V was clipped by 0 bases and J by 0 bases; unmatched bases: 7. The germline CDR1 and CDR2 sequences are KGHSH and LQKENI. The CDR3 is 18 residues long. The CDR3 reads CASSPPLASGRYQETQYF. CDR3 in DNA: TGTGCCAGCTCACCACCGTTGGCTAGCGGGAGATACCAAGAGACCCAGTACTTC.

CDR3 in amino acids: CASSPFLSETQYF. The CDR3 nucleotides read TGTGCCAGCTCACCATTTCTCTCCGAGACCCAGTACTTC. The chain couples TRBV18 to TRBJ2-5, with unresolved D. CDR1 and CDR2 (germline): KGHSH, LQKENI. The CDR3 totals 13 residues. Trimming removed 2 bases at V and 5 bases at J, with 9 bases between.